These 20 T cell receptor beta chains came from one sample sequenced in a study of blood T cell repertoires in COVID-19. The assay was immunoSEQ multiplex PCR, and TCRdb's table has in-frame clones only and misses some. This repertoire shows approximately 300,000 clones, around 87% found once; its top ten account for approximately 2.4%. The sequencing sample was made of peripheral blood. The receptors derive from a man aged 18 to 29 with active or convalescent COVID-19.

The V and J genes are TRBV11-2 and TRBJ1-2; D remains ambiguous. Between the trimmed V and J ends, which lost 6 bases and 2 bases, there was a span of 13 bases. Germline V gene lookup returns CDR1 SGHAT and CDR2 FQNNGV. The CDR3 covers 14 residues. The CDR3 DNA reads as TGTGCCAGCAGGAAACACGGAGGGAACTATGGCTACACCTTC. Translating it yields CASRKHGGNYGYTF.

This chain joins TRBV2 and TRBJ1-5; D may be TRBD1 (5 bases). V was shortened by 7 bases and J by 0 bases, with 13 bases between the two germline ends. This CDR3 has 15 residues. CDR1 and CDR2 from the germline V gene are SNHLY and FYNNEI. The CDR3 is CASTTGGPSNQPQHF. CDR3 DNA: TGTGCCAGCACCACGGGGGGTCCTAGCAATCAGCCCCAGCATTTT.

The V gene is TRBV27, the J gene TRBJ2-7, with 7 bases lining up with TRBD1. In germline, CDR1 is MNHEY, CDR2 SMNVEV (reference sequence). The CDR3 contains 14 residues. The trim removed 3 bases at V and 0 bases at J, leaving 2 bases unmatched. As DNA, the CDR3 is TGTGCCAGCAGTTTCGCAGGGGGCTCCTACGAGCAGTACTTC. Translating gives CASSFAGGSYEQYF.

The J gene is TRBJ2-1, the V gene TRBV5-1, with TRBD2 identical over 12 bases. The V and J ends lost 0 bases and 7 bases, in that order; junction bases with no gene match: 5. Germline V gene lookup returns CDR1 SGHRS and CDR2 YFSETQ. The CDR3 consists of 16 residues. Here the CDR3 reads CASSLGASGRGNEQFF. In nucleotides, the CDR3 is TGCGCCAGCAGCTTGGGGGCTAGCGGGAGGGGAAATGAGCAGTTCTTC.

The chain has TRBV27 and TRBJ2-3, with unresolved D. This CDR3 contains 14 residues. Looked up from germline, CDR1 is MNHEY and CDR2 is SMNVEV (reference sequence). V lost 1 base to trimming and J lost 0 bases, with 5 bases between them. The CDR3 bases are TGTGCCAGCAGTTTATTTTCTAGCACAGATACGCAGTATTTT. Translation: CASSLFSSTDTQYF.

The V and J genes are TRBV11-2 and TRBJ2-2; 8 nucleotides align to TRBD1. The CDR3 spans 17 residues. V lost 5 bases, J lost 0 bases, and 8 bases stayed unmatched. Germline V gives CDR1 SGHAT, CDR2 FQNNGV. This chain's CDR3 is CASSILLTGANTGELFF. DNA for the CDR3: TGTGCCAGCAGCATACTACTGACAGGGGCGAACACCGGGGAGCTGTTTTTT. Full variable domain (remainder filled in from reference TRBV11-2 and TRBJ2-2): EAGVAQSPRYKIIEKRQSVAFWCNPISGHATLYWYQQILGQGPKLLIQFQNNGVVDDSQLPKDRFSAERLKGVDSTLKIQPAKLEDSAVYLCASSILLTGANTGELFFGEGSRLTVL.

J is TRBJ2-1 and V is TRBV9, with no clear D. Trimming shortened V by 0 bases and J by 3 bases, and 10 bases separated the two germline ends. CDR3 length: 15 residues. Germline CDR1 SGDLS, CDR2 YYNGEE. CDR3 amino acids: CASSVAASFYNEQFF. CDR3 in DNA: TGTGCCAGCAGCGTAGCTGCTAGTTTCTACAATGAGCAGTTCTTC. The full variable domain, with the rest looked up from reference TRBV9 and TRBJ2-1, is DSGVTQTPKHLITATGQRVTLRCSPRSGDLSVYWYQQSLDQGLQFLIQYYNGEERAKGNILERFSAQQFPDLHSELNLSSLELGDSALYFCASSVAASFYNEQFFGPGTRLTVL.

V gene TRBV28 combines with J gene TRBJ2-7; 7 nucleotides line up with TRBD1. The CDR3 has 15 amino acids. CDR1 and CDR2 (germline): MDHEN, SYDVKM. The junction had 8 bases not matched to a gene; V was cut back by 0 bases and J by 6 bases. DNA for the CDR3: TGTGCCAGCAGTTTATGGGAGGACAGGTTTGGCGAGCAGTACTTC. This encodes CASSLWEDRFGEQYF.

The chain is built from TRBV19 and TRBJ1-1, with TRBD1 matching over 7 bases. This CDR3 is 13 amino acids long. The germline V gene encodes CDR1 LNHDA and CDR2 SQIVND (reference sequence). V lost 2 bases, J lost 5 bases, and 2 bases stayed unmatched. CDR3 bases: TGTGCCAGTAGTATAACGACAGGGACTGAAGCTTTCTTT. It codes for CASSITTGTEAFF.

The chain links TRBV18 to TRBJ1-3, with TRBD1 matching over 8 bases. Trimming took 5 bases from V and 3 from J; bases not matched to a gene: 6. There are 15 residues in the CDR3. Germline values: CDR1 KGHSH, CDR2 LQKENI. In DNA, the CDR3 is TGTGCCAGCTCAGAAGCGACAGGGGATGGAAACACCATATATTTT. Amino acid sequence: CASSEATGDGNTIYF.

The rearrangement joins TRBV6-5 to TRBJ2-3; 7 nucleotides line up with TRBD1. The V segment lost 6 bases and the J segment 3 bases; nucleotides outside the gene matches: 3. Germline CDR1 MNHEY, CDR2 SVGAGI. The CDR3 is 13 residues long. CDR3 nucleotide sequence: TGTGCCAGCAGACAGGGGAGAACAGATACGCAGTATTTT. This codes for CASRQGRTDTQYF.

This chain uses TRBV11-3 with TRBJ2-7; 11 bases align to TRBD1. This CDR3 is built from 15 residues. Germline V CDR1 and CDR2: SGHNT, YENEEA. The V segment lost 0 bases and the J segment 5 bases; nucleotides outside the gene matches: 3. The CDR3 sequence: CASSLERGQGDEQYF. CDR3 coding DNA: TGTGCCAGCAGCTTAGAGCGGGGACAGGGGGACGAGCAGTACTTC.

This clone occurred a few times. This sequence joins TRBV9 and TRBJ2-7; TRBD2 might be the D (6 bases). Trimming stripped 0 bases from V and 5 bases from J, with 15 bases between. The germline V gene has CDR1 SGDLS and CDR2 YYNGEE. The CDR3 runs to 15 residues. The CDR3 DNA follows: TGTGCCAGCAGCGTAGAAGGTAGGAGGGCCCACGAGCAGTACTTC. It encodes CASSVEGRRAHEQYF.

The rearrangement joins TRBV28 to TRBJ1-4; 8 bases are a match to TRBD1. CDR1 and CDR2 from the germline V gene are MDHEN and SYDVKM. CDR3 length equals 16 residues. Germline trimming cut 6 bases from V and 0 bases from J; bases unmatched to any gene: 6. CDR3: CASSPGQGPTNEKLFF. The CDR3 region has the DNA TGTGCCAGCAGCCCCGGACAGGGTCCAACTAATGAAAAACTGTTTTTT.

The chain has TRBV7-3 and TRBJ2-3; 14 bases are a match to TRBD2. With V trimmed by 1 base and J by 6 bases, 9 bases remained unmatched. From germline, CDR1 is SGHTA and CDR2 FQGTGA. The CDR3 covers 18 residues. CDR3 in amino acids: CASSLRGLAGVPTDTQYF. For the CDR3, the DNA is TGTGCCAGCAGCTTAAGGGGACTAGCGGGAGTTCCAACGGATACGCAGTATTTT.

This rearrangement joins TRBV15 to TRBJ1-4; TRBD1 matches at 8 bases. The germline gives CDR1 LNHNV, CDR2 YYDKDF (reference sequence). Losses at the gene ends were 5 bases for V and 8 bases for J; bases not matched to a gene: 7. This CDR3 comprises 14 residues. The CDR3 DNA sequence: TGTGCCACCAGCGGCGGGACAGGCGGGGAAAAACTGTTTTTT. Translated, it gives CATSGGTGGEKLFF.

This chain joins TRBV19 and TRBJ1-5; tentative D call: TRBD1 (5 bases). In germline, CDR1 is LNHDA, CDR2 SQIVND (reference sequence). V was cut by 6 bases and J by 3 bases, with 15 bases left in between. The CDR3 has 15 amino acids. CDR3 amino acids: CASSQGQGYNQPQHF. In DNA form, the CDR3 reads TGTGCCAGTAGCCAGGGCCAAGGGTACAATCAGCCCCAGCATTTT.

V gene TRBV3-1 (or the pseudogene TRBV3-2) combines with J gene TRBJ2-7; D might be TRBD1 (5 bases). Trimming cost V 1 base and J 7 bases, with 20 bases left between them. The V gene's germline CDR1 is LGHDT and CDR2 YNNKEL (reference sequence). There are 16 residues in the CDR3. The CDR3 DNA reads as TGTGCCAGCAGCCAAGCCAAACTGGGGCAGTTAAGGGAGCAGTACTTC. Protein: CASSQAKLGQLREQYF.

This chain links TRBV18 with TRBJ1-1; TRBD1 matches at 7 bases. The CDR3 spans 15 residues. Unmatched junction bases numbered 6, after V lost 0 bases and J lost 5 bases. Per germline, CDR1 KGHSH and CDR2 LQKENI. CDR3 bases: TGTGCCAGCTCACCACCGGGACAGTCAACGACTGAAGCTTTCTTT. Encoded protein: CASSPPGQSTTEAFF.

The gene calls are TRBV7-9 and TRBJ2-1; weak D call: TRBD1 (6 bases). The CDR3 covers 15 residues. Germline loops: CDR1 SEHNR, CDR2 FQNEAQ (reference sequence). The ends were cut back, 1 base at V and 7 bases at J, with 14 bases in the middle. CDR3 residues: CASSLGQGLGNEQFF. In DNA form, the CDR3 reads TGTGCCAGCAGCTTAGGCCAGGGGCTTGGGAATGAGCAGTTCTTC.